This entry concerns a single T cell receptor beta chain. The record originates from a study of response to subunit inactivated influenza vaccine. TCRdb redid the calling of the RT-PCR reads with MiXCR, one entry per CDR3 protein. The table includes hundreds of thousands of distinct CDR3 sequences, approximately 14% detected once. This TCR came from a man in his fifties who received an inactivated influenza vaccine. The starting material was PBMCs from blood, obtained about 11 days after vaccination.

The CDR3 sequence is CASSTGTSGIDEQFF. The CDR3 region has the DNA TGTGCCAGCAGCACTGGGACTAGCGGGATCGATGAGCAGTTCTTC. The V call is TRBV7-3, the J call TRBJ2-1; TRBD2 agrees at 13 bases. The V gene end was trimmed by 5 bases and the J gene end by 8 bases; junction bases not matched to a gene: 6. Germline V lookup: CDR1 SGHTA, CDR2 FQGTGA. The length of the CDR3 is 15 residues.